One T cell receptor (beta chain) is described in this entry. Its target is unknown. In the PCR, 60 Vbeta and 13 Jbeta primers were used. Measured with immunoSEQ multiplex PCR; TCRdb has only the in-frame clones, and not every one. Of under 150,000 clones in the sample, around 75% were seen once. CDR3 length equals 14 residues. From germline, CDR1 is GTSNPN and CDR2 SVGIG (reference sequence). V gave up 5 bases and J gave up 7 bases; unmatched junction bases: 10. These data come from a study of cytomegalovirus exposure and HLA in healthy donors. Study-wide results and caveats: Across all donors, roughly uniform sequencing depth was an assumption of the presence/absence analyses. CMV serostatus stood as the only immune exposure information on hand. Cytomegalovirus association was listed for about 160 TCR beta chains.

What was sequenced was PBMCs. The chain links TRBV30 to TRBJ1-5; TRBD1 matches 8 bases. This receptor was identified in a man aged 60-69 years in good health and CMV-seronegative. The CDR3, as DNA: TGTGCCTGGTCCAGGGGGCGGATCGAGCAGCCCCAGCATTTT. The encoded protein is CAWSRGRIEQPQHF.